The 8 T cell receptor beta chains given below trace back to one sample, sequenced in a study of PD-1 blockade in classical Hodgkin lymphoma. This table comes from immunoSEQ multiplex PCR, and its TCRdb copy is limited to in-frame clones, with some not included. The sample shows about 7,100 clones, 80% of them seen only once. Each patient experienced a relapse that followed autologous stem cell transplantation, and brentuximab vedotin exposure varied. The CD4+ T cells used were purified from thawed PBMCs through magnetic negative selection. This material consisted of CD4+ T cells from blood, taken at baseline. All receptors derive from a human donor with classical Hodgkin lymphoma.

In its sample, this clone was seen a few times. The genes are TRBV2 and TRBJ2-6; a weak D match, TRBD1 (5 bases). V was trimmed by 4 bases and J by 1 base, leaving 14 bases between them. CDR3 length: 17 amino acids. Germline CDR1 reads SNHLY; CDR2 reads FYNNEI. CDR3 nucleotides: TGTGCCAGCAGTGCGACAGTTTCGAAGTCTGGGGCCAACGTCCTGACTTTC. Encoded protein: CASSATVSKSGANVLTF.

In DNA form, the CDR3 reads TGTGCCACCAGCCCCTCTTCAGAGACCCAGTACTTC. Protein sequence: CATSPSSETQYF. V usage is TRBV15 and J usage is TRBJ2-5; D gene uncertain. The V gene's germline CDR1 is LNHNV and CDR2 YYDKDF (reference sequence). V lost 5 bases and J lost 4, with 8 bases in between. The CDR3 is 12 amino acids.

The chain couples TRBV10-3 to TRBJ2-3; TRBD2 matches at 7 bases. Germline V CDR1 and CDR2: ENHRY, SYGVKD. This CDR3 contains 17 residues. V was pared by 3 bases and J by 5 bases, with 14 bases of the junction left unmatched. CDR3 in amino acids: CAISESELQRDRDTQYF. CDR3 coding DNA: TGTGCCATCAGTGAATCCGAATTGCAGCGGGATCGAGATACGCAGTATTTT.

The chain links TRBV18 to TRBJ2-5; tentatively, D is TRBD1 (5 bases). CDR3 length: 14 residues. V dropped 0 bases and J dropped 5 bases, with 10 bases sitting between them. Germline lookup yields CDR1 KGHSH and CDR2 LQKENI. In nucleotides, the CDR3 is TGTGCCAGCTCACCACCCTCCAGGGTGGAGACCCAGTACTTC. Its protein is CASSPPSRVETQYF. Using reference TRBV18 and TRBJ2-5 for the parts outside the CDR3, the full variable domain is NAGVMQNPRHLVRRRGQEARLRCSPMKGHSHVYWYRQLPEEGLKFMVYLQKENIIDESGMPKERFSAEFPKEGPSILRIQQVVRGDSAAYFCASSPPSRVETQYFGPGTRLLVL.

This sequence joins TRBV12-2 and TRBJ1-4. TRBV12-2 is a pseudogene segment. The CDR3 extends over 13 amino acids. CDR3: CASRLGDNGKLFF. CDR3 nucleotides: TGTGCAAGTCGCTTAGGCGATAACGGAAAACTGTTTTTT.

This clone has a single count. The CDR3 DNA sequence: TGTGCCAGCAGTTTAGGGACAGGGGTCGGGGAGACCCAGTACTTC. Translation: CASSLGTGVGETQYF. The genes are TRBV27 and TRBJ2-5, with TRBD1 matching over 10 bases. This CDR3 is 15 amino acids long. V shed 2 bases and J 5 bases; nucleotides not matched to a gene: 5. Germline loops: CDR1 MNHEY, CDR2 SMNVEV (reference sequence).

The rearrangement joins TRBV7-9 to TRBJ1-2, with no clear D. The CDR3 loop spans 15 amino acids. Trimming took 5 bases from V and 4 from J, leaving 17 bases between them. CDR1 SEHNR and CDR2 FQNEAQ come from the germline V gene (reference sequence). DNA for the CDR3: TGTGCCAGCAGCCGTTTGGGAATTTCGTTCTATGGCTACACCTTC. This encodes CASSRLGISFYGYTF.

V gene TRBV19 combines with J gene TRBJ1-2; possibly TRBD1 for D (6 bases). V was pared by 8 bases and J by 3 bases, with 19 bases between. CDR3 length: 15 amino acids. Germline CDR1 LNHDA, CDR2 SQIVND (reference sequence). The CDR3 is CASSGPGESDYGYTF. CDR3 DNA: TGTGCCAGTTCGGGGCCAGGGGAATCGGACTATGGCTACACCTTC.